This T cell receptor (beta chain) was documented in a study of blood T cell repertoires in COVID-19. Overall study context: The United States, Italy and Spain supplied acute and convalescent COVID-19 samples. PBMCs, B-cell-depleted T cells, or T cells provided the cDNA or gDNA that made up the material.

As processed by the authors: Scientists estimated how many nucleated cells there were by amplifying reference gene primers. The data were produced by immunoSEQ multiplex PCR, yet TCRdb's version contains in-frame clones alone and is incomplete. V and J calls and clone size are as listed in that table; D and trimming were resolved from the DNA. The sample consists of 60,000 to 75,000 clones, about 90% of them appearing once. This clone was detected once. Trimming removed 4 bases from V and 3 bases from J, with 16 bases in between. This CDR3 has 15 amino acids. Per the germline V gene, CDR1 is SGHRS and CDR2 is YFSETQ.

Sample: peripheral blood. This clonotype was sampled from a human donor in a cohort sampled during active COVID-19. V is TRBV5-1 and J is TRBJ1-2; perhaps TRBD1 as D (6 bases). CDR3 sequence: CASSQGHSGDYGYTF. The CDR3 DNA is TGCGCCAGCAGCCAGGGACATTCTGGGGACTATGGCTACACCTTC.